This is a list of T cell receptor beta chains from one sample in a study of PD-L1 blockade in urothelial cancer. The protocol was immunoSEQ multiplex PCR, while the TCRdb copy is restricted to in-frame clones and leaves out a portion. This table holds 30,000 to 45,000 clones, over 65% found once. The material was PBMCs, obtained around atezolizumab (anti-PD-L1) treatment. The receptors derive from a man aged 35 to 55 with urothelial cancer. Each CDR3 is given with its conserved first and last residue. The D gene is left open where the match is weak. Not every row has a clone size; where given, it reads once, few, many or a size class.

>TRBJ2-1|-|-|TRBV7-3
TGTGCCAGCAGCTTAAATGGCGGACAGTTTAATGAGCAGTTCTTC
CASSLNGGQFNEQFF
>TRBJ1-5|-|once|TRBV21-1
TGTGCCAGCAGCAAAGTAAGACTCCTCTTGACTACCCGCGGGAGCAATCAGCCCCAGCATTTT
CASSKVRLLLTTRGSNQPQHF
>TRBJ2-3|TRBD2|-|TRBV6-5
TGTGCCAGCAGCAGGACTAGCGGGAGGTCGGATACGCAGTATTTT
CASSRTSGRSDTQYF
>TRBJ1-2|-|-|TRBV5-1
TGCGCCAGCAGCTTGGGGACAGCCGAAAATGCTAACTATGGCTACACCTTC
CASSLGTAENANYGYTF
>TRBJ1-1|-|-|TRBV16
TGTGCCAGCAGCCGGAGGAACATGAACACTGAAGCTTTCTTT
CASSRRNMNTEAFF
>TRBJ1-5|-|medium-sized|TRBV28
TGTGCCAGCCGCGGACATTCTAGCAATCAGCCCCAGCATTTT
CASRGHSSNQPQHF
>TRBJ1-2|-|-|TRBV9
TGTGCCAGCAGCGTAGCTCAGAATGGCTACACCTTC
CASSVAQNGYTF
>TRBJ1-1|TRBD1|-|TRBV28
TGTGCCAGCAGTTTAAGACAGGGGAGGGCTGAAGCTTTCTTT
CASSLRQGRAEAFF
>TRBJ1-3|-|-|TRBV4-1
TGCGCCAGCAGCCAAGTCCCGAGCTCCGGAAACACCATATATTTT
CASSQVPSSGNTIYF
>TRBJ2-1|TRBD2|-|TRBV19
TGTGCCAGTAGTATGCCTAGCGGGAGCCCAGCGGAGCAGTTCTTC
CASSMPSGSPAEQFF
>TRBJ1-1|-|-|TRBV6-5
TGTGCCAGCGAAGCAGGGGTGGACACTGAAGCTTTCTTT
CASEAGVDTEAFF
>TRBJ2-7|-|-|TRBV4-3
TGCGCCAGCAGCCAAGATCGGGAGACTGTTACCTACGAGCAGTACTTC
CASSQDRETVTYEQYF
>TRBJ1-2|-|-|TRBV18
TGTGCCAGCTCACCGGGACATAGTAACTATGGCTACACCTTC
CASSPGHSNYGYTF
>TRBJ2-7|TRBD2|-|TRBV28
TGTGCCAGCAGCTTAGCGGGAGAGGCCTACGAGCAGTACTTC
CASSLAGEAYEQYF
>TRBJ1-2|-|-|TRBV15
TGTGCCACCAGCAGTGGGAGGGGAGGGTACTATGGCTACACCTTC
CATSSGRGGYYGYTF
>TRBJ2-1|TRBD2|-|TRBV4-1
TGCGCCAGCAGCCATCCCGGGACTAGTAGTTGGTACAATGAGCAGTTCTTC
CASSHPGTSSWYNEQFF
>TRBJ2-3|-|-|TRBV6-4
TGTGCCAGCAGTGACCGCGAGTGGGATACGCAGTATTTT
CASSDREWDTQYF
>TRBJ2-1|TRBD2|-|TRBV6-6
TGTGCCAGCAGTTACGATCGAGCGGGAGTAAGGTATGAGCAGTTCTTC
CASSYDRAGVRYEQFF
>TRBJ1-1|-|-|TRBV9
TGTGCCAGCAGCGTAGAAGGGGCCCTGAACACTGAAGCTTTCTTT
CASSVEGALNTEAFF
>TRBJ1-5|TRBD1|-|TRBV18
TGTGCCAGCTCACCTTCGGGACAGAAGAATCAGCCCCAGCATTTT
CASSPSGQKNQPQHF
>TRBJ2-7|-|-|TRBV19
TGTGCCACGACGTTACAGTTTGGCTCCTACGAGCAGTACTTC
CATTLQFGSYEQYF
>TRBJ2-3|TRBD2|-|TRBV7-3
TGTGCCAGCAGCTTGAAAAGTATTAGCGGGAGCCGCACAGATACGCAGTATTTT
CASSLKSISGSRTDTQYF
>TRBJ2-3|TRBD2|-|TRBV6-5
TGTGCCAGCAGTTTACTTACTAGCGGGGATAGTGATACGCAGTATTTT
CASSLLTSGDSDTQYF
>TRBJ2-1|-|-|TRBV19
TGTGCCAGTAGTATAAGTGGCGGTAACAATGAGCAGTTCTTC
CASSISGGNNEQFF
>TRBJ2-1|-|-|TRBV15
TGTGCCACCAGCAGGGGGGAGGTAAGGAATGAGCAGTTCTTC
CATSRGEVRNEQFF
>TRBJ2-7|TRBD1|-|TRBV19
TGTGCCAGTAGACGGACAGGGGGCATTTACGAGCAGTACTTC
CASRRTGGIYEQYF
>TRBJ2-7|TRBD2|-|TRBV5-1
TGCGCCAGCAGCTTGGGGGGACTAGCGGGAGAAGTGCAGTACTTC
CASSLGGLAGEVQYF
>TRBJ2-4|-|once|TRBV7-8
TGTGCCAGCAGCCCCCAGGGGCTAGCCAAAAACATTCAGTACTTC
CASSPQGLAKNIQYF